One and the same sample provided the 13 T cell receptor beta chains below, sequenced in a study of blood T cell repertoires in COVID-19. The data were produced by immunoSEQ multiplex PCR, yet TCRdb's version contains in-frame clones alone and is incomplete. The table includes 130,000 to 150,000 clones, just under 85% detected once. Sequencing was carried out using peripheral blood. The receptor set was obtained from a woman older than 75 with acute or convalescent COVID-19.

The chain is built from TRBV5-1 and TRBJ1-2; D gene unclear. CDR3 size: 14 residues. Germline CDR1 is SGHRS and CDR2 is YFSETQ. With 0 bases removed from V and 2 bases from J, the gap between germline ends came to 8 bases. The CDR3 region is CASSLAGENYGYTF. CDR3 nucleotide sequence: TGCGCCAGCAGCTTGGCCGGGGAAAACTATGGCTACACCTTC.

The gene calls are TRBV19 and TRBJ1-6, with D unclear. The CDR3 totals 12 residues. CDR1 and CDR2 (germline): LNHDA, SQIVND (reference sequence). Trimming took 3 bases from V and 12 from J, leaving 9 bases between them. CDR3 in DNA: TGTGCCAGTAGTATGTTCTATGGACCCCTCCACTTT. Its translation is CASSMFYGPLHF.

V is TRBV29-1 and J is TRBJ1-1, with D perhaps matching TRBD1 (6 bases). V gave up 7 bases and J gave up 0 bases, with 15 bases separating them. This CDR3 region has 14 residues. Per germline, CDR1 SQVTM and CDR2 ANQGSEA. CDR3 in amino acids: CSGKKQGLNTEAFF. CDR3 bases: TGCAGCGGTAAGAAACAGGGCCTGAACACTGAAGCTTTCTTT.

This chain uses TRBV5-1 with TRBJ2-4; D might be TRBD2 (6 bases). V gave up 6 bases and J gave up 2 bases, with 15 bases separating them. Germline V gene data show CDR1 as SGHRS and CDR2 as YFSETQ. This CDR3 region has 15 residues. Here the CDR3 reads CASKFSSETKNIQYF. The CDR3 DNA is TGCGCCAGCAAATTTTCTAGCGAAACCAAAAACATTCAGTACTTC.

The CDR3 loop is CASSPPGEANSPLHF. The CDR3 nucleotides read TGTGCCAGCAGCCCCCCGGGGGAGGCGAATTCACCCCTCCACTTT. This chain links TRBV7-9 with TRBJ1-6; tentative D call: TRBD1 (5 bases). This CDR3 is built from 15 residues. Germline V gives CDR1 SEHNR, CDR2 FQNEAQ (reference sequence). V was trimmed by 5 bases and J by 7 bases, leaving 15 bases between them.

The chain has TRBV4-2 and TRBJ2-7; maybe TRBD1 (6 bases). Germline V lookup: CDR1 LGHNA, CDR2 YNFKEQ. The germline V and J ends were trimmed by 4 bases and 1 base, with 14 bases remaining between them. This CDR3 spans 15 amino acids. This CDR3 is CASSPTGGQSYEQYF. Here the CDR3 DNA reads TGTGCCAGCAGCCCAACTGGCGGACAGTCCTACGAGCAGTACTTC.

This rearrangement joins TRBV6-6 to TRBJ1-5; no definite D call. V was cut by 4 bases and J by 6 bases, with 13 bases left in between. From germline, CDR1 is MNHNY and CDR2 SVGAGI (reference sequence). The CDR3 is made up of 14 amino acids. The CDR3 is CASSFDTSPQPQHF. For the CDR3, the DNA is TGTGCCAGCAGTTTTGACACTTCTCCTCAGCCCCAGCATTTT.

The J gene is TRBJ1-2, the V gene TRBV3-1 (or the pseudogene TRBV3-2); 8 bases match TRBD1. After removal of 7 bases from V and 8 bases from J, the junction contained 12 bases not matched to a gene. The CDR3 has 14 residues. CDR1 is LGHDT and CDR2 is YNNKEL in the germline V gene (reference sequence). The CDR3 DNA is TGTGCCAGCACCCCGGGGGTACAGGGGGACGGCTACACCTTC. Translated, it gives CASTPGVQGDGYTF.

The rearrangement links TRBV6-5 to TRBJ1-1, with D perhaps TRBD1 (5 bases). In germline, CDR1 is MNHEY, CDR2 SVGAGI. This CDR3 has 14 residues. The V end was cut by 2 bases, the J end by 0 bases, with 7 bases between. The CDR3 nucleotides read TGTGCCAGCAGTTACGGACACATGAACACTGAAGCTTTCTTT. The encoded protein is CASSYGHMNTEAFF.

This chain's CDR3 is CASSEEPGQSSGNTIYF. In DNA form, the CDR3 reads TGTGCCAGCAGTGAAGAACCGGGACAGTCCTCTGGAAACACCATATATTTT. V is TRBV2 and J is TRBJ1-3; 7 nucleotides match TRBD1. Germline V gene lookup returns CDR1 SNHLY and CDR2 FYNNEI. J lost 0 bases, V lost 1 base, and 6 bases had no gene match. The CDR3 is made up of 17 amino acids.

The chain is built from TRBV4-3 and TRBJ2-3; D might be TRBD2 (6 bases). This CDR3 is 17 amino acids long. With 4 bases removed from V and 4 bases from J, the gap between germline ends came to 21 bases. The germline V gene has CDR1 LGHNA and CDR2 YSLEER. The CDR3 sequence is CASSPSPPGLSADTQYF. The CDR3 nucleotides read TGCGCCAGCAGCCCGTCTCCTCCGGGACTTTCTGCAGATACGCAGTATTTT.

V usage is TRBV12-5 and J usage is TRBJ1-1, with D unclear. CDR1 is LGHNT and CDR2 is FRNRAP in the germline V gene. The CDR3 has 13 residues. The V end lost 3 bases, the J end lost 1 base, and 6 bases lay between the germline ends. DNA of the CDR3: TGTGCTAGTGGTTTTTATTCGAACACTGAAGCTTTCTTT. Translation: CASGFYSNTEAFF.

This clone was seen once. The chain links TRBV5-4 to TRBJ2-2, with 7 bases lining up with TRBD1. CDR1 is SGHNT, CDR2 YYREEE, per germline (reference sequence). The CDR3 totals 14 residues. V lost 0 bases, J lost 7 bases, and 3 bases stayed unmatched. CDR3 region: CASSLDRGDGELFF. CDR3 nucleotide sequence: TGTGCCAGCAGCTTGGACAGGGGAGACGGGGAGCTGTTTTTT. Using reference TRBV5-4 and TRBJ2-2 for the parts outside the CDR3, the full variable domain is ETGVTQSPTHLIKTRGQQVTLRCSSQSGHNTVSWYQQALGQGPQFIFQYYREEENGRGNFPPRFSGLQFPNYSSELNVNALELDDSALYLCASSLDRGDGELFFGEGSRLTVL.